This TCR beta chain was identified during a study of shared T cell receptors in the human thymus. Clones were read by immunoSEQ multiplex PCR, and TCRdb kept only the in-frame ones, dropping some. The sample shows hundreds of thousands of clones, 70% to 90% of them seen only once. Unmatched junction bases numbered 8, after V lost 6 bases and J lost 6 bases. The CDR3 totals 14 residues. Germline loops: CDR1 LNHDA, CDR2 SQIVND (reference sequence). These data are also associated with another study on human thymus T cells. That publication notes: Corrective surgery for congenital heart defects was being performed on the healthy Finnish infants who were the donors. From resections taken during corrective heart surgery, the thymus tissue was obtained.

What was sequenced was thymocytes. The chain joins TRBV19 to TRBJ1-5, with 7 bases aligning to TRBD1. The sequence was collected from a girl less than two years old with a congenital heart defect. The CDR3 loop reads CASSPTGDFQPQHF. Written as DNA, the CDR3 is TGTGCCAGTAGCCCAACAGGGGACTTTCAGCCCCAGCATTTT.